This T cell receptor (beta chain) was captured in a study of tumor T cells in aggressive B-cell lymphoma. About this clone: This CDR3 is also generated by other DNA sequences in the sample.

Produced via immunoSEQ multiplex PCR; TCRdb's table is partial and in-frame only. Among 7,500 to 9,500 clones listed, approximately 80% were seen once. What was sequenced was tumor tissue. This receptor was obtained from an adult with diffuse large B cell lymphoma.

CDR3 sequence reads: CASSMGNYNEQFF. CDR3 in DNA: TGTGCCAGTAGTATGGGCAACTACAATGAGCAGTTCTTC. The V and J genes are TRBV19 and TRBJ2-1; no firm D call. The CDR3 is 13 residues long. CDR1 is LNHDA and CDR2 is SQIVND in the germline V gene (reference sequence). Between the trimmed V and J ends, which lost 3 bases and 3 bases, there was a span of 6 bases.